Each of the 18 T cell receptor beta chains below was sequenced from the same sample in a study of T cell clonotyping in hematopoietic cell transplantation. Profiling relied on immunoSEQ multiplex PCR, and the TCRdb table lists in-frame clones only, not all of them. The sample holds approximately 3,500 clones, around 80% seen once. Material: peripheral blood mononuclear cells, obtained at the time of graft-versus-host disease after allogeneic stem cell transplant. Source of these receptors: a female patient aged 50 to 60 who had an allogeneic stem cell transplant from an unrelated donor, so the T cells may come from the graft donor. Some clones in this sample may be carry-over from other donors' samples.

This clone was found once. The gene calls are TRBV19 and TRBJ2-7; D not certain. Germline CDR1 is LNHDA and CDR2 is SQIVND (reference sequence). V was clipped by 3 bases and J by 4 bases, with 10 bases between them. The CDR3 sequence is 13 residues long. The DNA of the CDR3 is TGTGCCAGTAGTATGAGGCACCAGTACGAGCAGTACTTC. This translates into CASSMRHQYEQYF.

CDR3 nucleotide sequence: TGTGCCACCAGCTATGGGACAGACTACGAGCAGTACTTC. This sequence encodes CATSYGTDYEQYF. The chain couples TRBV15 to TRBJ2-7, with 7 bases that match TRBD1. This CDR3 comprises 13 residues. Germline-derived CDR1 and CDR2 are LNHNV and YYDKDF (reference sequence). V was pared by 5 bases and J by 3 bases, with 4 bases of the junction left unmatched.

The chain uses TRBV4-1 and TRBJ2-7; D is unresolved. Trimming shortened V by 1 base and J by 0 bases, and 7 bases separated the two germline ends. CDR3 length: 14 amino acids. CDR1 and CDR2 (germline): MGHRA, YSYEKL. The chain's CDR3 is CASSQGVDSYEQYF. CDR3 coding DNA: TGCGCCAGCAGCCAAGGTGTGGACTCCTACGAGCAGTACTTC.

This chain links TRBV9 with TRBJ2-2; no firm D call. This CDR3 has 14 residues. Germline CDR1 SGDLS, CDR2 YYNGEE. V lost 0 bases and J lost 6, with 9 bases in between. In DNA, the CDR3 is TGTGCCAGCAGCGTAGTATCCGAATCCGGGGAGCTGTTTTTT. The encoded protein is CASSVVSESGELFF.

The genes are TRBV27 and TRBJ1-2; no firm D call. The CDR3 totals 15 residues. The germline CDR1 and CDR2 sequences are MNHEY and SMNVEV (reference sequence). V lost 4 bases, J lost 2 bases, and 14 bases lay in between. CDR3 sequence reads: CASSSSPRENYGYTF. The CDR3 DNA sequence: TGTGCCAGCAGTTCGTCCCCCCGGGAGAACTATGGCTACACCTTC.

The gene calls are TRBV5-1 and TRBJ2-5; D tentatively fits TRBD1 or TRBD2 (5 bases each). The V end was cut by 4 bases, the J end by 1 base, with 8 bases between. Germline V gene sequence: CDR1 SGHRS, CDR2 YFSETQ. The CDR3 is 13 amino acids. CDR3 sequence: CASSRDAQETQYF. In DNA form, the CDR3 reads TGCGCCAGCAGCCGGGACGCCCAAGAGACCCAGTACTTC.

This clone has just a few counts. The J gene is TRBJ1-5, the V gene TRBV11-2, with D perhaps TRBD1 (6 bases). Germline assignment: CDR1 SGHAT and CDR2 FQNNGV. The V end was cut by 4 bases, the J end by 4 bases, with 8 bases between. The length of the CDR3 is 13 residues. CDR3 nucleotides: TGTGCCAGCAGCTCAGGGGAAAATCAGCCCCAGCATTTT. Translated: CASSSGENQPQHF.

Relative to its sample, this clone is medium-sized. This sequence joins TRBV7-8 and TRBJ2-7; perhaps TRBD2 as D (5 bases). Per germline, CDR1 SGHVS and CDR2 FQNEAQ. The ends were cut back, 5 bases at V and 5 bases at J, with 19 bases in the middle. CDR3 size: 15 residues. The CDR3, as DNA: TGTGCCAGCAGCCCTCAGAACCCCCCCGGGAACGAGCAGTACTTC. Amino acid sequence: CASSPQNPPGNEQYF.

The J gene is TRBJ1-2, the V gene TRBV6-1; D might be TRBD1 (6 bases). Germline V gene data show CDR1 as MNHNS and CDR2 as SASEGT. The CDR3 has 13 amino acids. V lost 9 bases to trimming and J lost 4 bases, with 15 bases between them. The CDR3 loop reads CASSTGQGYGYTF. The CDR3 region has the DNA TGTGCCAGTTCTACAGGGCAGGGCTATGGCTACACCTTC.

By its share, this clone is large (0.1 to 1%). The rearrangement joins TRBV19 to TRBJ2-1, with 8 bases that match TRBD2. V lost 3 bases and J lost 2; bases outside the gene matches: 3. CDR1 and CDR2 (germline): LNHDA, SQIVND (reference sequence). CDR3 length: 15 amino acids. The CDR3: CASSISSGAYNEQFF. CDR3 DNA: TGTGCCAGTAGTATTAGTAGCGGGGCCTACAATGAGCAGTTCTTC.

There are a few counts of this clone. The chain links TRBV12-5 to TRBJ1-6; unclear D gene. Trimming removed 6 bases at V and 0 bases at J, with 9 bases between. The CDR3 consists of 15 residues. Germline CDR1 and CDR2: LGHNT and FRNRAP. CDR3 in amino acids: CASGRVSSYNSPLHF. CDR3 nucleotide sequence: TGTGCTAGTGGCCGGGTTAGCTCCTATAATTCACCCCTCCACTTT.

J is TRBJ2-1 and V is TRBV2; no clear D gene. Germline lookup yields CDR1 SNHLY and CDR2 FYNNEI. CDR3 length: 13 residues. V was cut by 2 bases and J by 9 bases, with 11 bases left in between. CDR3 in amino acids: CASSEFLSGEQFF. The DNA of the CDR3 is TGTGCCAGCAGTGAATTTCTCTCGGGTGAGCAGTTCTTC.

This clone was detected only once. The chain links TRBV18 to TRBJ2-1; possibly TRBD2 for D (6 bases). CDR1 KGHSH and CDR2 LQKENI come from the germline V gene. The CDR3 covers 14 residues. V shed 2 bases and J shed 7 bases, with 12 bases lying between them. CDR3 bases: TGTGCCAGCTCACCAGGGGGACTGATGAATGAGCAGTTCTTC. This sequence encodes CASSPGGLMNEQFF.

In its sample, this clone was seen a few times. The chain links TRBV6-6 to TRBJ1-4, with D possibly TRBD1 on 6 matching bases. Germline assignment: CDR1 MNHNY and CDR2 SVGAGI (reference sequence). The CDR3 totals 14 residues. Trimming pared 7 bases from V and 5 bases from J, leaving 14 bases between. The CDR3 nucleotides read TGTGCCAGCACCAACTGGCAGGGGAATGAAAAACTGTTTTTT. Protein: CASTNWQGNEKLFF.

This chain links TRBV10-3 with TRBJ1-1, with TRBD1 matching 7 bases. The CDR3 has 11 residues. The trim removed 10 bases at V and 4 bases at J, leaving 3 bases unmatched. Germline V CDR1 and CDR2: ENHRY, SYGVKD. The DNA of the CDR3 is TGTGCCACACACAGGGGCACTGAAGCTTTCTTT. Translation: CATHRGTEAFF.

This clone appeared a single time. The V and J genes are TRBV6-4 and TRBJ2-1; TRBD2 matches at 11 bases. After removal of 6 bases from V and 4 bases from J, the junction contained 2 bases not matched to a gene. This CDR3 is built from 14 residues. The germline gives CDR1 MRHNA, CDR2 SNTAGT. The CDR3 coding sequence is TGTGCCAGCAGACCTAGCGGGGGGTACAATGAGCAGTTCTTC. This codes for CASRPSGGYNEQFF.

The genes are TRBV27 and TRBJ1-1; 7 nucleotides agree with TRBD1. There are 20 residues in the CDR3. Germline V gene sequence: CDR1 MNHEY, CDR2 SMNVEV (reference sequence). V dropped 5 bases and J dropped 2; count of bases not matched to a gene: 23. The CDR3 DNA reads as TGTGCCAGCAGTCCATGGACGACAGGGAGGCCCAGCGAAGATAACACTGAAGCTTTCTTT. It is translated as CASSPWTTGRPSEDNTEAFF.

The rearrangement uses TRBV28 and TRBJ2-3, with D unclear. CDR1 and CDR2 (germline): MDHEN, SYDVKM. CDR3 size: 15 residues. V lost 3 bases, J lost 6 bases, and 16 bases lay in between. CDR3 sequence: CASSFQTARRDTQYF. For the CDR3, the DNA is TGTGCCAGCAGTTTCCAGACTGCCCGTCGGGATACGCAGTATTTT.